The 10 T cell receptor beta chains below come from one sample, sequenced in a study of vaccination effects on CD4 cells after COVID-19. CD4+ T cells specific for antigen were expanded with viral peptide pools by the ViraFEST assay before sequencing. Cells that had been cultured for less than 13 days were the source of isolated CD4+ T cells. All study participants received two doses of BNT162b2 or mRNA-1273 vaccine. The assay was immunoSEQ multiplex PCR, and TCRdb's table has in-frame clones only and misses some. In the table there are 67,000 or so clones, about 80% of which are singletons. Antigens for these TCRs are unknown. This specimen consisted of CD4+ T cells from PBMCs cultured with HCoV-229E spike peptides, obtained after COVID-19 vaccination. The receptors stem from a human donor who received a COVID-19 vaccine.

In its sample, this clone was seen a few times. The chain is built from TRBV14 and TRBJ2-7; a possible D gene is TRBD1 (5 bases). CDR3 size: 14 residues. V was trimmed by 1 base and J by 8 bases, leaving 15 bases between them. Germline V gene data show CDR1 as SGHDN and CDR2 as FVKESK. CDR3 nucleotides: TGTGCCAGCAGCCAAGCAGGGTCGACGGGTAAGCAGTACGTC. It translates to CASSQAGSTGKQYV.

J is TRBJ2-3 and V is TRBV9, with D perhaps TRBD1 or TRBD2 (7 bases each). The length of the CDR3 is 18 residues. CDR1 is SGDLS and CDR2 is YYNGEE in the germline V gene. V lost 3 bases to trimming and J lost 0 bases, with 20 bases between them. The CDR3 sequence is CASSGAGDRESSTDTQYF. The CDR3 DNA reads as TGTGCCAGCAGCGGTGCGGGAGACAGGGAGTCTAGCACAGATACGCAGTATTTT.

The rearrangement joins TRBV3-1 (or the pseudogene TRBV3-2) to TRBJ1-3; D remains ambiguous. The CDR3 is 16 amino acids. CDR1 is LGHDT, CDR2 YNNKEL, per germline (reference sequence). Trimming removed 4 bases at V and 0 bases at J, with 13 bases between. The CDR3 region is CASSLGLSLSGNTIYF. In nucleotides, the CDR3 is TGTGCCAGCAGCCTCGGACTGAGCCTCTCTGGAAACACCATATATTTT.

The table lists this clone with a count of one. The V and J genes are TRBV3-1 (or the pseudogene TRBV3-2) and TRBJ1-5; D is ambiguous. This CDR3 is built from 14 residues. V was shortened by 4 bases and J by 5 bases, with 12 bases between the two germline ends. CDR1 is LGHDT and CDR2 is YNNKEL in the germline V gene (reference sequence). This CDR3 reads CASSPRAHDQPQHF. Written as DNA, the CDR3 is TGTGCCAGCAGCCCTCGCGCTCATGATCAGCCCCAGCATTTT.

This rearrangement joins TRBV27 to TRBJ1-1, with D unresolved. CDR1 MNHEY and CDR2 SMNVEV come from the germline V gene (reference sequence). The ends were cut back, 3 bases at V and 1 base at J, with 9 bases in the middle. This CDR3 has 14 residues. CDR3 sequence (DNA): TGTGCCAGCAGTTTTGGCAGAAAGAACACTGAAGCTTTCTTT. Its protein product is CASSFGRKNTEAFF.

This chain links TRBV18 with TRBJ2-7, with D possibly being TRBD2 (6 bases). Trimming shortened V by 3 bases and J by 7 bases, and 16 bases separated the two germline ends. CDR1 is KGHSH and CDR2 is LQKENI in the germline V gene. The length of the CDR3 is 14 residues. The CDR3 sequence: CASSPRDSPREQYV. In DNA form, the CDR3 reads TGTGCCAGCTCACCCCGGGACTCGCCGCGGGAGCAGTACGTC.

The chain has TRBV3-1 (or the pseudogene TRBV3-2) and TRBJ1-1; TRBD1 matches 8 bases. The germline V gene has CDR1 LGHDT and CDR2 YNNKEL (reference sequence). V shed 0 bases and J 0 bases; nucleotides not matched to a gene: 9. The CDR3 loop spans 18 amino acids. CDR3 amino acids: CASSQEKRGTGLNTEAFF. The CDR3 DNA sequence: TGTGCCAGCAGCCAAGAAAAAAGAGGGACAGGTCTGAACACTGAAGCTTTCTTT.

The chain recombines TRBV6-6 with TRBJ1-1; 8 bases fit TRBD1. The CDR3 totals 15 residues. Per germline, CDR1 MNHNY and CDR2 SVGAGI (reference sequence). The CDR3 DNA reads as TGTGCTACAGGGGGAAGCCAGAACCGGAACACTGAAGCTTTCTTT. It encodes CATGGSQNRNTEAFF.

The chain combines TRBV3-1 (or the pseudogene TRBV3-2) with TRBJ1-5; tentatively, D is TRBD1 (6 bases). Trimming stripped 5 bases from V and 1 base from J, with 21 bases between. This CDR3 is 18 amino acids long. Germline values: CDR1 LGHDT, CDR2 YNNKEL (reference sequence). DNA of the CDR3: TGTGCCAGCAGCGGAGGGGTCGGGGGCGCGAGGAGCAATCAGCCCCAGCATTTT. Translating it yields CASSGGVGGARSNQPQHF.

A few counts support this clone. The genes are TRBV6-5 and TRBJ2-3; D is perhaps TRBD1 or TRBD2 (6 bases each). CDR1 and CDR2 from the germline V gene are MNHEY and SVGAGI. The CDR3 runs 15 residues. Trimming removed 6 bases at V and 0 bases at J, with 13 bases between. CDR3: CASRGTGTSTDTQYF. The CDR3 nucleotides are TGTGCCAGCAGGGGAACAGGGACTAGCACAGATACGCAGTATTTT.